These T cell receptor beta chains were read from a single sample in a study of T cells in Graves' hyperthyroidism and ophthalmopathy. TCRdb redid the calling of the multiplex PCR reads with MiXCR, one entry per CDR3 protein. The top ten hold more than 15% of the sample, which has under 700,000 distinct CDR3 sequences, approximately 16% seen once. The sequenced sample was blood. The receptors stem from a woman aged 18-29 years with Graves' hyperthyroidism. Each CDR3 is given with its conserved first and last residue. D genes are given only for firm matches. The size of a clone is reported for some rows only, either as once, few or many, or as a class for expanded clones.

CDR3aa,CDR3nt,abundance,j_gene,d_gene,v_gene
CASLSQEEAFF,TGTGCCAGCTTGTCACAGGAAGAAGCTTTCTTT,few,TRBJ1-1,NA,TRBV18
CSAREAGYTEAFF,TGCAGTGCTAGAGAGGCAGGGTACACTGAAGCTTTCTTT,many,TRBJ1-1,NA,TRBV20-1
CASSSIRGLAYEQYF,TGTGCCAGCAGCTCCATTAGGGGACTAGCCTACGAGCAGTACTTC,NA,TRBJ2-7,TRBD2,TRBV11-2
CASTLGGGILSTEAFF,TGTGCCAGCACCCTTGGGGGGGGAATCTTGAGCACTGAAGCTTTCTTT,few,TRBJ1-1,NA,TRBV12-3/TRBV12-4
CSVEDIRDTPSAYGYTF,TGCAGCGTTGAAGATATTCGGGACACCCCCTCTGCCTATGGCTACACCTTC,NA,TRBJ1-2,NA,TRBV29-1
CASSPQTGNQPQHF,TGTGCCAGCAGCCCCCAGACAGGGAATCAGCCCCAGCATTTT,few,TRBJ1-5,TRBD1,TRBV6-1
CASSATGIAGGPQVTDTQYF,TGTGCCAGCAGCGCGACAGGGATAGCGGGAGGCCCGCAGGTCACAGATACGCAGTATTTT,many,TRBJ2-3,TRBD2,TRBV11-1
CSPSPAGGSQETQYF,TGCAGTCCCAGCCCGGCGGGGGGCTCCCAAGAGACCCAGTACTTC,NA,TRBJ2-5,TRBD2,TRBV20-1
CASSFIQGATEAFF,TGTGCCAGCAGTTTTATACAGGGGGCCACTGAAGCTTTCTTT,few,TRBJ1-1,TRBD1,TRBV28
CASSWGDRAAEAFF,TGTGCCAGCAGTTGGGGGGACAGGGCGGCTGAAGCTTTCTTT,NA,TRBJ1-1,TRBD1,TRBV12-3/TRBV12-4
CASGSESTGTGHYEQFF,TGTGCTAGTGGTTCCGAATCAACCGGGACAGGGCACTATGAGCAGTTCTTC,many,TRBJ2-1,TRBD1,TRBV12-5
CASSQVPQRYEQYF,TGTGCCAGCAGCCAGGTTCCCCAGAGATACGAGCAGTACTTC,many,TRBJ2-7,NA,TRBV3-1
CASTLLGDTEAFF,TGTGCCAGCACTCTCCTGGGGGACACTGAAGCTTTCTTT,few,TRBJ1-1,NA,TRBV19
CASSLGRLEVGELFF,TGTGCCAGCAGTTTAGGGCGGTTGGAGGTCGGGGAGCTGTTTTTT,many,TRBJ2-2,NA,TRBV12-3/TRBV12-4
CAWSVGGTTDTQYF,TGTGCCTGGAGTGTAGGGGGAACCACAGATACGCAGTATTTT,many,TRBJ2-3,NA,TRBV30
CSAPWGLAGGRETQYF,TGCAGTGCTCCCTGGGGACTAGCGGGAGGTAGGGAGACCCAGTACTTC,many,TRBJ2-5,TRBD2,TRBV20-1